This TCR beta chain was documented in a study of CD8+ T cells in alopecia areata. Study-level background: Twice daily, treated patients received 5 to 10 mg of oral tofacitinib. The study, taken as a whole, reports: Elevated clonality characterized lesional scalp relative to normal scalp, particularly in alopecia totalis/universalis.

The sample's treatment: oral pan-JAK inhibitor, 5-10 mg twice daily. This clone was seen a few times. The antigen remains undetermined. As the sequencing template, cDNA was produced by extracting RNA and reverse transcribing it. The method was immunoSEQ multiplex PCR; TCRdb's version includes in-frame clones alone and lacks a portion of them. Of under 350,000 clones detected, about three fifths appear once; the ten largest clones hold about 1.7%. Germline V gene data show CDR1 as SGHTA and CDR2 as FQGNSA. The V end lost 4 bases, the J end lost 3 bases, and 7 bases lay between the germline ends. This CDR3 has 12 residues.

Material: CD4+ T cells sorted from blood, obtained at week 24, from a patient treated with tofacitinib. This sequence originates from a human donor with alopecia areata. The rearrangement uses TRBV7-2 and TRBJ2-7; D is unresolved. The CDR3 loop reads CASSSLNYEQYF. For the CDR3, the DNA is TGTGCCAGCAGCTCTCTCAACTACGAGCAGTACTTC.